Listed below are T cell receptor beta chains from one sample, sequenced in a study of T-cell memory formation after mild COVID-19. In TCRdb, the 5' RACE reads were re-called with MiXCR into one record per CDR3 protein. Altogether fewer than 600,000 distinct CDR3 sequences are present, about a fifth being singletons, with the ten largest covering around 7.7%. Sequenced sample: PBMCs or a T cell subset sorted from them (not recorded which). Receptors were obtained from an adult woman who had mild COVID-19 (a few samples of this study predate the infection). Cell type and time point are not known. CDR3s include the opening cysteine and the closing phenylalanine or tryptophan. The order of the fields is CDR3 protein, CDR3 DNA, D gene, J gene, V gene, clone size. D genes are given only for firm matches. Clone size is not always given. Where it is, it says once, few, many or a class for expanded clones.

cdr3_aa: CASSEGPRGLDEQFF; cdr3_nt: TGCGCCAGCAGCGAGGGACCCAGGGGTCTGGATGAGCAGTTCTTC; d_call: -; j_call: TRBJ2-1; v_call: TRBV5-1; clone_size: -
cdr3_aa: CASSSGLESTASGANVLTF; cdr3_nt: TGCGCCAGCAGCTCCGGACTAGAGAGTACGGCCTCTGGGGCCAACGTCCTGACTTTC; d_call: TRBD2; j_call: TRBJ2-6; v_call: TRBV5-1; clone_size: -
cdr3_aa: CASSFGTSRNEQFF; cdr3_nt: TGTGCCAGCAGCTTCGGGACTAGTAGAAATGAGCAGTTCTTC; d_call: TRBD2; j_call: TRBJ2-1; v_call: TRBV7-3; clone_size: few
cdr3_aa: CSAQDGYRGSNQPQHF; cdr3_nt: TGCAGTGCTCAAGACGGCTACAGGGGCAGCAATCAGCCCCAGCATTTT; d_call: TRBD1; j_call: TRBJ1-5; v_call: TRBV20-1; clone_size: -
cdr3_aa: CASSSHADTQYF; cdr3_nt: TGTGCCAGCAGTTCTCATGCAGATACGCAGTATTTT; d_call: -; j_call: TRBJ2-3; v_call: TRBV6-5; clone_size: -
cdr3_aa: CASRSSSYNEQFF; cdr3_nt: TGTGCCAGCAGAAGCAGCTCCTACAATGAGCAGTTCTTC; d_call: -; j_call: TRBJ2-1; v_call: TRBV6-5; clone_size: few
cdr3_aa: CASSFGWDTGELFF; cdr3_nt: TGTGCCAGCAGCTTCGGATGGGACACCGGGGAGCTGTTTTTT; d_call: -; j_call: TRBJ2-2; v_call: TRBV7-3; clone_size: -
cdr3_aa: CASTWGGSYEQYF; cdr3_nt: TGTGCCAGCACCTGGGGGGGGTCCTACGAGCAGTACTTC; d_call: TRBD2; j_call: TRBJ2-7; v_call: TRBV6-6; clone_size: many
cdr3_aa: CASSVYGQGMNTEAFF; cdr3_nt: TGTGCCAGCAGCGTGTACGGCCAGGGCATGAACACTGAAGCTTTCTTT; d_call: -; j_call: TRBJ1-1; v_call: TRBV9; clone_size: -
cdr3_aa: CASSFGGLGTQYF; cdr3_nt: TGTGCCAGCAGCTTTGGGGGGCTGGGGACCCAGTACTTC; d_call: -; j_call: TRBJ2-5; v_call: TRBV7-2; clone_size: -
cdr3_aa: CSAMYTPGLDTQYF; cdr3_nt: TGCAGTGCTATGTATACCCCCGGTCTGGATACGCAGTATTTT; d_call: -; j_call: TRBJ2-3; v_call: TRBV20-1; clone_size: once
cdr3_aa: CASRETLGAKAFF; cdr3_nt: TGTGCCAGCAGGGAGACCCTCGGGGCCAAAGCTTTCTTT; d_call: -; j_call: TRBJ1-1; v_call: TRBV12-3/TRBV12-4; clone_size: few
cdr3_aa: CASSSGEGKLFF; cdr3_nt: TGTGCCAGCAGTTCCGGGGAGGGAAAACTGTTTTTT; d_call: -; j_call: TRBJ1-4; v_call: TRBV12-3/TRBV12-4; clone_size: many
cdr3_aa: CASSPPPGQVYTF; cdr3_nt: TGCGCCAGCAGCCCGCCGCCGGGACAGGTCTACACCTTC; d_call: TRBD1; j_call: TRBJ1-2; v_call: TRBV4-1; clone_size: -
cdr3_aa: CASSSHGELFF; cdr3_nt: TGTGCCAGCAGTTCTCACGGGGAGCTGTTTTTT; d_call: -; j_call: TRBJ2-2; v_call: TRBV28; clone_size: many
cdr3_aa: CATSRVKDTEAFF; cdr3_nt: TGTGCCACCAGCAGGGTAAAGGACACTGAAGCTTTCTTT; d_call: -; j_call: TRBJ1-1; v_call: TRBV15; clone_size: -
cdr3_aa: CATGAARQGLYGYTF; cdr3_nt: TGTGCCACCGGCGCGGCTAGACAGGGCCTATATGGCTACACCTTC; d_call: TRBD1; j_call: TRBJ1-2; v_call: TRBV15; clone_size: few
cdr3_aa: CAWKGTGEAFF; cdr3_nt: TGTGCCTGGAAAGGTACAGGAGAAGCTTTCTTT; d_call: -; j_call: TRBJ1-1; v_call: TRBV30; clone_size: -
cdr3_aa: CASSRRDRGGGEQFF; cdr3_nt: TGTGCCAGCAGCCGACGAGACAGGGGGGGAGGTGAGCAGTTCTTC; d_call: TRBD1; j_call: TRBJ2-1; v_call: TRBV11-1; clone_size: -
cdr3_aa: CASSSRGAGYNEQFF; cdr3_nt: TGTGCCAGCAGTTCTCGGGGGGCCGGCTACAATGAGCAGTTCTTC; d_call: -; j_call: TRBJ2-1; v_call: TRBV12-3/TRBV12-4; clone_size: few
cdr3_aa: CASSLPTRMGGYTF; cdr3_nt: TGTGCCAGCAGTTTGCCGACAAGGATGGGTGGCTACACCTTC; d_call: -; j_call: TRBJ1-2; v_call: TRBV12-3/TRBV12-4; clone_size: -
cdr3_aa: CATSEGQGRTDTQYF; cdr3_nt: TGTGCCACCAGCGAGGGACAGGGACGCACAGATACGCAGTATTTT; d_call: TRBD1; j_call: TRBJ2-3; v_call: TRBV15; clone_size: -
cdr3_aa: CSAPRQGRRDTQYF; cdr3_nt: TGCAGTGCCCCGAGACAGGGGAGGCGAGATACGCAGTATTTT; d_call: TRBD1; j_call: TRBJ2-3; v_call: TRBV20-1; clone_size: few
cdr3_aa: CASSQGWLTYEQYF; cdr3_nt: TGCGCCAGCAGCCAAGGGTGGTTAACCTACGAGCAGTACTTC; d_call: -; j_call: TRBJ2-7; v_call: TRBV4-1; clone_size: -
cdr3_aa: CASSIRGTEQYF; cdr3_nt: TGTGCCAGTAGTATTCGAGGGACCGAGCAGTACTTC; d_call: -; j_call: TRBJ2-7; v_call: TRBV19; clone_size: few
cdr3_aa: CATSDSRDRAEKLFF; cdr3_nt: TGTGCCACCAGTGATTCCCGGGACAGGGCAGAAAAACTGTTTTTT; d_call: TRBD1; j_call: TRBJ1-4; v_call: TRBV24-1; clone_size: few
cdr3_aa: CAWDFPYSGELFF; cdr3_nt: TGTGCCTGGGACTTCCCGTACTCCGGGGAGCTGTTTTTT; d_call: -; j_call: TRBJ2-2; v_call: TRBV30; clone_size: -
cdr3_aa: CSVEDFNGQGAVGYGANVLTF; cdr3_nt: TGCAGCGTTGAAGACTTCAATGGACAGGGGGCGGTTGGTTATGGGGCCAACGTCCTGACTTTC; d_call: TRBD1; j_call: TRBJ2-6; v_call: TRBV29-1; clone_size: -
cdr3_aa: CASSRTTSRGNEQFF; cdr3_nt: TGCGCCAGCAGCCGCACAACTAGTCGTGGCAATGAGCAGTTCTTC; d_call: -; j_call: TRBJ2-1; v_call: TRBV4-3; clone_size: -
cdr3_aa: CASSYRTGVRRRTEAFF; cdr3_nt: TGTGCCAGCAGTTACCGGACAGGGGTAAGGAGACGCACTGAAGCTTTCTTT; d_call: TRBD1; j_call: TRBJ1-1; v_call: TRBV12-3/TRBV12-4; clone_size: -
cdr3_aa: CASSLVRDRKYEQYF; cdr3_nt: TGTGCCAGCAGCTTAGTCAGGGACAGAAAATACGAGCAGTACTTC; d_call: TRBD1; j_call: TRBJ2-7; v_call: TRBV7-2; clone_size: -
cdr3_aa: CASSQVPTGSTDTQYF; cdr3_nt: TGCGCCAGCAGCCAAGTCCCGACAGGGAGCACAGATACGCAGTATTTT; d_call: TRBD1; j_call: TRBJ2-3; v_call: TRBV4-3; clone_size: few
cdr3_aa: CASSVVGTSYEQYF; cdr3_nt: TGTGCCAGCAGCGTAGTGGGCACTTCCTACGAGCAGTACTTC; d_call: -; j_call: TRBJ2-7; v_call: TRBV9; clone_size: -
cdr3_aa: CASSFNRDWGDTQYF; cdr3_nt: TGTGCCAGCAGTTTCAATCGGGACTGGGGCGATACGCAGTATTTT; d_call: -; j_call: TRBJ2-3; v_call: TRBV12-3/TRBV12-4; clone_size: few
cdr3_aa: CASSPGTSGRIEQFF; cdr3_nt: TGTGCCAGCAGCCCCGGGACTAGCGGGAGGATTGAGCAGTTCTTC; d_call: TRBD2; j_call: TRBJ2-1; v_call: TRBV7-3; clone_size: -
cdr3_aa: CASSVRTTDTQYF; cdr3_nt: TGTGCCAGCAGCGTGAGGACAACAGATACGCAGTATTTT; d_call: -; j_call: TRBJ2-3; v_call: TRBV9; clone_size: many
cdr3_aa: CASSQEDLEETQYF; cdr3_nt: TGTGCCAGCAGCCAAGAGGACTTGGAAGAGACCCAGTACTTC; d_call: -; j_call: TRBJ2-5; v_call: TRBV3-1; clone_size: -
cdr3_aa: CASSDNRDRVGTGELFF; cdr3_nt: TGTGCCAGCAGTGATAACCGGGACAGGGTTGGGACCGGGGAGCTGTTTTTT; d_call: TRBD1; j_call: TRBJ2-2; v_call: TRBV12-3/TRBV12-4; clone_size: -
cdr3_aa: CASSQSTVFRFEAFF; cdr3_nt: TGTGCCAGCAGCCAAAGTACGGTATTTCGATTTGAAGCTTTCTTT; d_call: -; j_call: TRBJ1-1; v_call: TRBV3-1; clone_size: -
cdr3_aa: CASSVGQVSYNEQFF; cdr3_nt: TGTGCCAGCAGCGTGGGACAGGTCTCCTACAATGAGCAGTTCTTC; d_call: TRBD1; j_call: TRBJ2-1; v_call: TRBV7-6; clone_size: medium-sized